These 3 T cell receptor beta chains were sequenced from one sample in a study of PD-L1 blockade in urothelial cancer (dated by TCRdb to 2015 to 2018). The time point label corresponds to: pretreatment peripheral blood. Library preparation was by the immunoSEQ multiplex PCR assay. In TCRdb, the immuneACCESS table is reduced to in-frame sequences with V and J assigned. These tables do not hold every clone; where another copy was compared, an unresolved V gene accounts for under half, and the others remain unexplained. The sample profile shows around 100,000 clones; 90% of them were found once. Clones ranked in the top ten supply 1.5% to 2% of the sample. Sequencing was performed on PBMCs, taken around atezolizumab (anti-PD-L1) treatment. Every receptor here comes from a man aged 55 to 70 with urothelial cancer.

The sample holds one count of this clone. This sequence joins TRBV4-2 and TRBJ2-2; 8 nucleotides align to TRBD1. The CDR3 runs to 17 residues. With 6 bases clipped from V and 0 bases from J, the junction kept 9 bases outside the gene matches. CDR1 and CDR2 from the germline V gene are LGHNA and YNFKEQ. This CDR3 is CASSQMLQGANTGELFF. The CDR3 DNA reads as TGTGCCAGCAGTCAAATGTTACAGGGGGCGAACACCGGGGAGCTGTTTTTT.

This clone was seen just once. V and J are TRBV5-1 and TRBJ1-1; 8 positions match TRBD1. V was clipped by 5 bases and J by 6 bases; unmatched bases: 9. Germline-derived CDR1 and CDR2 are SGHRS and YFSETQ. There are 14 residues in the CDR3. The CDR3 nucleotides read TGCGCCAGCAGGGCAACAGGGGGAGGGCCTGAAGCTTTCTTT. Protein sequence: CASRATGGGPEAFF. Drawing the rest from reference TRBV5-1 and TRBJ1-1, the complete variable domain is KAGVTQTPRYLIKTRGQQVTLSCSPISGHRSVSWYQQTPGQGLQFLFEYFSETQRNKGNFPGRFSGRQFSNSRSEMNVSTLELGDSALYLCASRATGGGPEAFFGQGTRLTVV.

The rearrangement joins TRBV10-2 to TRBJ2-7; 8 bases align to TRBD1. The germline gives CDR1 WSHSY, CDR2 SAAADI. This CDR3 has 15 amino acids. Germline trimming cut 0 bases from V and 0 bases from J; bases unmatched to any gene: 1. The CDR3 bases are TGCGCCAGCAGTGAGTCCGACAGGGGCTCCTACGAGCAGTACTTC. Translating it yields CASSESDRGSYEQYF.